The next 27 T cell receptor beta chains were all read from a single sample in a study of blood T cell repertoires in COVID-19 (dated by TCRdb to about 2020). The library was produced with the immunoSEQ multiplex PCR assay. Entries here come from immuneACCESS through TCRdb and include only in-frame sequences with V and J called. Some clones fail to appear in such tables; in the studies checked, an unresolved V gene covers under half of the shortfall, and the cause of the remainder is unknown. This sample holds 150,000 to 200,000 clones; 65% to 85% were observed only once. The ten largest clones add up to roughly 4% of the sample. Sequencing was done on a sample of PBMCs or T cells enriched from blood (not recorded which). These TCRs come from a woman aged 45 to 65 in a cohort exposed to, infected with or recovered from COVID-19 (not recorded which).

The CDR3 loop reads CASSPAGLRSPLHF. The CDR3 nucleotides are TGTGCCAGCAGCCCCGCAGGGTTAAGATCACCCCTCCACTTT. The rearrangement joins TRBV27 to TRBJ1-6; D perhaps matches TRBD1 (5 bases). Germline V gives CDR1 MNHEY, CDR2 SMNVEV (reference sequence). V was trimmed by 6 bases and J by 10 bases, leaving 16 bases between them. The CDR3 extends over 14 amino acids.

The rearrangement uses TRBV28 and TRBJ1-5; TRBD1 might be the D (6 bases). The CDR3 has 16 amino acids. V lost 1 base to trimming and J lost 6 bases, with 16 bases between them. Per germline, CDR1 MDHEN and CDR2 SYDVKM. The CDR3 protein is CASSLFGTKGGQPQHF. CDR3 DNA: TGTGCCAGCAGTTTATTTGGGACCAAAGGGGGTCAGCCCCAGCATTTT.

The chain employs TRBV28 and TRBJ2-7; unclear D gene. Germline assignment: CDR1 MDHEN and CDR2 SYDVKM. The CDR3 is 13 amino acids. Trimming stripped 4 bases from V and 0 bases from J, with 7 bases between. The CDR3 region is CASSSRSSYEQYF. The DNA for the CDR3 is TGTGCCAGCAGTTCCCGGAGCTCCTACGAGCAGTACTTC.

The CDR3 DNA follows: TGTGCCAGCAGCTTACTGCTTAGCGGAAAATACGAGCAGTACTTC. Translated, it gives CASSLLLSGKYEQYF. V usage is TRBV7-9 and J usage is TRBJ2-7; tentative D call: TRBD2 (6 bases). This CDR3 is built from 15 residues. Germline CDR1 and CDR2: SEHNR and FQNEAQ (reference sequence). Deletions cut 2 bases from V and 4 bases from J, with 15 bases between. Together with reference TRBV7-9 and TRBJ2-7, the CDR3 gives the full variable domain: DTGVSQNPRHKITKRGQNVTFRCDPISEHNRLYWYRQTLGQGPEFLTYFQNEAQLEKSRLLSDRFSAERPKGSFSTLEIQRTEQGDSAMYLCASSLLLSGKYEQYFGPGTRLTVT.

V usage is TRBV29-1 and J usage is TRBJ2-3; 8 nucleotides match TRBD1. V was pared by 4 bases and J by 9 bases, with 9 bases of the junction left unmatched. Germline CDR1 reads SQVTM; CDR2 reads ANQGSEA. CDR3 length: 13 amino acids. The CDR3 sequence is CSVVGQGALTQYF. The CDR3 region has the DNA TGCAGCGTTGTGGGGCAGGGGGCGCTGACGCAGTATTTT.

The V and J genes are TRBV24-1 and TRBJ1-5; 7 bases are shared with TRBD1. Trimming at V came to 4 bases and at J to 5 bases, leaving 7 bases not matched to a gene. This CDR3 region has 15 residues. The germline CDR1 and CDR2 sequences are KGHDR and SFDVKD. CDR3 in amino acids: CATSDPQGVDQPQHF. The CDR3 DNA follows: TGTGCCACCAGTGACCCTCAGGGGGTTGATCAGCCCCAGCATTTT.

The chain uses TRBV15 and TRBJ1-1, with 8 bases that match TRBD1. This CDR3 has 13 amino acids. Trimming at V came to 3 bases and at J to 6 bases, leaving 3 bases not matched to a gene. Per the germline V gene, CDR1 is LNHNV and CDR2 is YYDKDF (reference sequence). CDR3 amino acids: CATSRGQVAEAFF. The CDR3 nucleotides are TGTGCCACCAGCAGGGGACAGGTAGCTGAAGCTTTCTTT.

This chain connects TRBV5-1 to TRBJ2-5; the D gene is possibly TRBD2 (5 bases). Germline-derived CDR1 and CDR2 are SGHRS and YFSETQ. The ends were cut back, 3 bases at V and 5 bases at J, with 17 bases in the middle. The CDR3 extends over 15 amino acids. Here the CDR3 DNA reads TGCGCCAGCAGCTGGGCCGGGATCAAAGAGGAGACCCAGTACTTC. Translating gives CASSWAGIKEETQYF.

The chain has TRBV5-6 and TRBJ2-7, with 9 bases identical to TRBD1. Germline assignment: CDR1 SGHDT and CDR2 YYEEEE. The trim removed 0 bases at V and 2 bases at J, leaving 6 bases unmatched. The CDR3 is 16 residues long. The chain's CDR3 is CASSLGGQGATYEQYF. CDR3 in DNA: TGTGCCAGCAGCTTGGGGGGACAGGGCGCGACCTACGAGCAGTACTTC. The whole variable domain, filled in from reference TRBV5-6 and TRBJ2-7, reads DAGVTQSPTHLIKTRGQQVTLRCSPKSGHDTVSWYQQALGQGPQFIFQYYEEEERQRGNFPDRFSGHQFPNYSSELNVNALLLGDSALYLCASSLGGQGATYEQYFGPGTRLTVT.

This chain uses TRBV11-3 with TRBJ2-4; tentatively, D is TRBD1 (7 bases). The V and J ends lost 0 bases and 6 bases respectively, with 15 bases between them. CDR3 length: 16 residues. Germline V gene sequence: CDR1 SGHNT, CDR2 YENEEA. CDR3 residues: CASSLDGGTARNIQYF. CDR3 DNA sequence: TGTGCCAGCAGCTTAGACGGCGGGACAGCGAGAAACATTCAGTACTTC.

The chain couples TRBV5-1 to TRBJ1-2; maybe TRBD1 (6 bases). CDR1 is SGHRS, CDR2 YFSETQ, per germline. The length of the CDR3 is 16 residues. V dropped 2 bases and J dropped 4 bases, with 18 bases sitting between them. CDR3 sequence (DNA): TGCGCCAGCAGCTTAGCGGCCGGACAGAGCTTCTATGGCTACACCTTC. As protein: CASSLAAGQSFYGYTF.

The chain has TRBV3-1 (or the pseudogene TRBV3-2) and TRBJ2-2; weak D call: TRBD1 (6 bases). This CDR3 contains 14 residues. Per germline, CDR1 LGHDT and CDR2 YNNKEL (reference sequence). The V gene lost 1 base and the J gene lost 6 bases, with 9 bases spanning the gap. The CDR3 DNA sequence: TGTGCCAGCAGCCAAGTTTCAGGGGCCGGGGAGCTGTTTTTT. Its translation is CASSQVSGAGELFF.

The rearrangement links TRBV9 to TRBJ1-1; 8 nucleotides agree with TRBD1. The CDR3 covers 15 residues. With 4 bases clipped from V and 8 bases from J, the junction kept 13 bases outside the gene matches. From germline, CDR1 is SGDLS and CDR2 YYNGEE. The CDR3 region is CASSIPGTGGREAFF. The CDR3 bases are TGTGCCAGCAGCATCCCCGGGACAGGAGGTAGAGAAGCTTTCTTT.

The chain links TRBV5-6 to TRBJ1-6; D gene unclear. Germline values: CDR1 SGHDT, CDR2 YYEEEE. V lost 0 bases and J lost 6, with 7 bases in between. This CDR3 contains 14 residues. The CDR3 DNA is TGTGCCAGCAGCTTGGGGGCCCCTAATTCACCCCTCCACTTT. This translates into CASSLGAPNSPLHF. Looking up the rest from reference TRBV5-6 and TRBJ1-6 gives the full variable domain: DAGVTQSPTHLIKTRGQQVTLRCSPKSGHDTVSWYQQALGQGPQFIFQYYEEEERQRGNFPDRFSGHQFPNYSSELNVNALLLGDSALYLCASSLGAPNSPLHFGNGTRLTVT.

The table lists this clone with a few counts. The genes are TRBV30 and TRBJ2-7, with D maybe TRBD2 (6 bases). This CDR3 contains 15 residues. The germline V gene encodes CDR1 GTSNPN and CDR2 SVGIG (reference sequence). Trimming shortened V by 3 bases and J by 2 bases, and 17 bases separated the two germline ends. The CDR3 DNA reads TGTGCCTGGAGCGTATCGTGGAGGGGCCCCTACGAGCAGTACTTC. It codes for CAWSVSWRGPYEQYF.

The table lists this clone with a count of one. The rearrangement links TRBV29-1 to TRBJ2-1, with 7 positions matching TRBD2. This CDR3 spans 14 amino acids. Germline V gene lookup returns CDR1 SQVTM and CDR2 ANQGSEA. Losses at the gene ends were 5 bases for V and 3 bases for J; bases not matched to a gene: 7. The CDR3 sequence is CSVSSGQVYNEQFF. The DNA for the CDR3 is TGCAGCGTTTCTAGCGGTCAAGTCTACAATGAGCAGTTCTTC.

The chain links TRBV15 to TRBJ2-3, with a weak D call TRBD1 (5 bases). This CDR3 is built from 15 residues. Germline V gives CDR1 LNHNV, CDR2 YYDKDF (reference sequence). V shed 2 bases and J shed 0 bases, with 9 bases lying between them. The CDR3 is CATSRTGSSTDTQYF. The CDR3, as DNA: TGTGCCACCAGCAGAACAGGATCTAGCACAGATACGCAGTATTTT. Full variable domain (missing parts from reference TRBV15 and TRBJ2-3): DAMVIQNPRYQVTQFGKPVTLSCSQTLNHNVMYWYQQKSSQAPKLLFHYYDKDFNNEADTPDNFQSRRPNTSFCFLDIRSPGLGDTAMYLCATSRTGSSTDTQYFGPGTRLTVL.

The V gene is TRBV3-1 (or the pseudogene TRBV3-2), the J gene TRBJ2-3; the D gene is possibly TRBD2 (6 bases). The CDR3 has 15 residues. The germline CDR1 and CDR2 sequences are LGHDT and YNNKEL (reference sequence). V lost 5 bases to trimming and J lost 0 bases, with 12 bases between them. The CDR3, as DNA: TGTGCCAGCAGCTACGGGAGTACTAGCACAGATACGCAGTATTTT. Protein product: CASSYGSTSTDTQYF.

The chain combines TRBV28 with TRBJ1-2, with D hard to call. Germline V gene lookup returns CDR1 MDHEN and CDR2 SYDVKM. This CDR3 has 15 amino acids. The V end was cut by 2 bases, the J end by 1 base, with 11 bases between. Here the CDR3 reads CASSLRGGDNYGYTF. CDR3 DNA sequence: TGTGCCAGCAGTTTACGTGGCGGAGATAACTATGGCTACACCTTC.

The chain is built from TRBV24-1 and TRBJ1-5; TRBD1 matches at 12 bases. Losses at the gene ends were 12 bases for V and 1 base for J; bases not matched to a gene: 12. The CDR3 is made up of 17 amino acids. Germline V gene data show CDR1 as KGHDR and CDR2 as SFDVKD. CDR3 protein: CAASGGTGGGSNQPQHF. The CDR3 nucleotides read TGTGCCGCCTCGGGCGGGACAGGGGGCGGAAGCAATCAGCCCCAGCATTTT.

This clone was recorded a few times. The chain links TRBV11-2 to TRBJ2-2, with 8 bases matching TRBD1. J lost 1 base, V lost 6 bases, and 7 bases had no gene match. CDR1 is SGHAT and CDR2 is FQNNGV in the germline V gene. The CDR3 has 16 amino acids. CDR3: CASRLTGTGNTGELFF. CDR3 nucleotide sequence: TGTGCCAGCAGACTTACCGGGACAGGGAACACCGGGGAGCTGTTTTTT.

The chain uses TRBV5-4 and TRBJ1-2, with D tentatively TRBD1 (5 bases). Germline-derived CDR1 and CDR2 are SGHNT and YYREEE (reference sequence). Trimming left V 3 bases short and J 5 bases short, with 11 bases between. This CDR3 is 13 amino acids long. This chain's CDR3 is CASSSGQDYGYTF. CDR3 DNA sequence: TGTGCCAGCAGCTCAGGACAAGATTATGGCTACACCTTC.

This chain uses TRBV2 with TRBJ1-1; D not resolved. Trimming shortened V by 6 bases and J by 2 bases, and 13 bases separated the two germline ends. The CDR3 runs 14 residues. The germline V gene has CDR1 SNHLY and CDR2 FYNNEI. CDR3 sequence: CASSVSGENTEAFF. The DNA for the CDR3 is TGTGCCAGCAGCGTTAGCGGGGAAAACACTGAAGCTTTCTTT.

This clone is medium-sized within its sample. The chain links TRBV24-1 to TRBJ1-4; 9 nucleotides align to TRBD1. Germline V gives CDR1 KGHDR, CDR2 SFDVKD. The V and J ends lost 3 bases and 8 bases, in that order; junction bases with no gene match: 6. The CDR3 is 15 amino acids. CDR3 DNA: TGTGCCACCAGTGATACACAGGGGGCTGGAGAAAAACTGTTTTTT. This gives the protein CATSDTQGAGEKLFF.

The rearrangement uses TRBV7-2 and TRBJ2-7; TRBD2 agrees at 8 bases. The germline V gene encodes CDR1 SGHTA and CDR2 FQGNSA. CDR3 length: 14 residues. V lost 7 bases, J lost 2 bases, and 7 bases stayed unmatched. The CDR3 here is CASTQRGGPYEQYF. CDR3 sequence (DNA): TGTGCCAGCACCCAACGGGGGGGACCCTACGAGCAGTACTTC.

This clone was counted once. The chain joins TRBV6-5 to TRBJ1-1, with a possible D match to TRBD1 (6 bases). The CDR3 is 14 amino acids. Germline CDR1 MNHEY, CDR2 SVGAGI. With 7 bases removed from V and 7 bases from J, the gap between germline ends came to 19 bases. CDR3 in DNA: TGTGCCAGCACCTTACCCCCGGGGACACATGAAGCTTTCTTT. Amino acids: CASTLPPGTHEAFF.

The chain combines TRBV6-6 with TRBJ2-5; D is possibly TRBD2 (7 bases). The CDR3 covers 13 residues. Germline V gene sequence: CDR1 MNHNY, CDR2 SVGAGI (reference sequence). Trimming shortened V by 4 bases and J by 4 bases, and 10 bases separated the two germline ends. The CDR3, as DNA: TGTGCCAGCAGTTCGGGGGGCCGAGAGACCCAGTACTTC. Translation: CASSSGGRETQYF.